The next 11 T cell receptor beta chains were all read from a single sample in a study of read filtering for tumor transcriptome and immune sequencing. From 400 to 450 ng of RNA, a library with molecular barcoded alpha/delta and beta/gamma adaptors was made. TCRdb ran MiXCR on the reads and lists one entry per CDR3 protein. The table records some 120,000 distinct CDR3 sequences, 10% to 15% of them present only once. The sequencing input was a population of CD138-negative cells sorted from bone marrow. The origin of the receptors is a donor aged 40 or over with multiple myeloma.

The chain combines TRBV10-2 with TRBJ2-1; TRBD2 is a possible D gene (5 bases). CDR1 and CDR2 (germline): WSHSY, SAAADI. Trimming pared 4 bases from V and 1 base from J, leaving 20 bases between. The CDR3 is 18 amino acids. The CDR3 reads CASSGLFPTNGSYNEQFF. The CDR3 DNA follows: TGCGCCAGCAGTGGGCTTTTTCCGACTAACGGGTCCTACAATGAGCAGTTCTTC.

This clonotype was seen repeatedly, ten times or more. The genes are TRBV11-1 and TRBJ2-6; TRBD1 aligns across 7 bases. The CDR3 length is 14 residues. Germline CDR1 is SGHAT and CDR2 is FQDESV (reference sequence). Germline trimming cut 0 bases from V and 12 bases from J; bases unmatched to any gene: 5. CDR3 DNA sequence: TGTGCCAGCAGCTTAGCAGTGACAGGGTTCGTCCTGACTTTC. This encodes CASSLAVTGFVLTF.

This clonotype was recorded at least ten times. The V and J genes are TRBV2 and TRBJ2-7; TRBD1 aligns across 7 bases. CDR1 and CDR2 from the germline V gene are SNHLY and FYNNEI. With 2 bases clipped from V and 0 bases from J, the junction kept 7 bases outside the gene matches. The CDR3 covers 16 residues. The CDR3 spells CASSETPGQISYEQYF. The CDR3 DNA sequence: TGTGCCAGCAGTGAAACTCCGGGACAGATCTCCTACGAGCAGTACTTC.

Notes on this clonotype: With a much larger clone just one base away, this may be a read error. The chain has TRBV20-1 and TRBJ2-3, with TRBD2 identical over 7 bases. This CDR3 is built from 16 residues. Germline V CDR1 and CDR2: DFQATT, SNEGSKA (reference sequence). The CDR3 protein is CSAAPVVLANTDTRYF. The CDR3 DNA follows: TGCAGTGCAGCCCCCGTGGTACTAGCGAACACAGATACGCGGTATTTT.

This clonotype has ten or more counts. This rearrangement joins TRBV29-1 to TRBJ1-4, with no clear D. The CDR3 sequence is 13 residues long. CDR1 is SQVTM, CDR2 ANQGSEA, per germline. The ends were cut back, 4 bases at V and 8 bases at J, with 14 bases in the middle. The DNA of the CDR3 is TGCAGCGTTGGGTATGGGGAAGCGGAAAAACTGTTTTTT. This translates into CSVGYGEAEKLFF. The full variable domain, rest sourced from reference TRBV29-1 and TRBJ1-4, is SAVISQKPSRDICQRGTSLTIQCQVDSQVTMMFWYRQQPGQSLTLIATANQGSEATYESGFVIDKFPISRPNLTFSTLTVSNMSPEDSSIYLCSVGYGEAEKLFFGSGTQLSVL.

This clonotype was observed many times. This chain links TRBV5-1 with TRBJ2-2; maybe TRBD1 (5 bases). The CDR3 consists of 14 residues. The V end was cut by 1 base, the J end by 4 bases, with 8 bases between. Germline V gives CDR1 SGHRS, CDR2 YFSETQ. The CDR3, as DNA: TGCGCCAGCAGCTTGTCGACAGCCACCGGGGAGCTGTTTTTT. Protein sequence: CASSLSTATGELFF.

This clonotype occurred many times. This rearrangement joins TRBV7-8 to TRBJ2-3; tentatively, D is TRBD2 (6 bases). V was cut by 1 base and J by 4 bases, with 15 bases left in between. The CDR3 loop spans 16 amino acids. From germline, CDR1 is SGHVS and CDR2 FQNEAQ. CDR3 amino acids: CASSLGGLGTADTQYF. The CDR3 bases are TGTGCCAGCAGCTTAGGAGGGTTGGGGACTGCAGATACGCAGTATTTT.

There are many counts of this clonotype. The genes are TRBV28 and TRBJ2-7, with D tentatively TRBD1 (6 bases). V dropped 8 bases and J dropped 0 bases, with 11 bases sitting between them. The CDR3 is 13 residues long. CDR1 is MDHEN, CDR2 SYDVKM, per germline. This CDR3 is CASDNRVSYEQYF. The CDR3 nucleotides are TGTGCCAGCGATAACAGGGTCTCCTACGAGCAGTACTTC. The variable domain in full, completed from reference TRBV28 and TRBJ2-7, reads DVKVTQSSRYLVKRTGEKVFLECVQDMDHENMFWYRQDPGLGLRLIYFSYDVKMKEKGDIPEGYSVSREKKERFSLILESASTNQTSMYLCASDNRVSYEQYFGPGTRLTVT.

The sample holds many counts of this clonotype. The rearrangement uses TRBV5-1 and TRBJ2-7; D uncertain. Germline lookup yields CDR1 SGHRS and CDR2 YFSETQ. This CDR3 has 17 amino acids. Deletions cut 1 base from V and 0 bases from J, with 17 bases between. This chain's CDR3 is CASSLSGPPGRSYEQYF. CDR3 sequence (DNA): TGCGCCAGCAGCTTGTCCGGGCCCCCGGGCCGCTCCTACGAGCAGTACTTC.

This clonotype has more than one count but fewer than ten. The CDR3 coding sequence is TGTGCCAGCAGTGCCGGGACTAGCGGGGGCACAGATACGCAGTATTTT. This gives the protein CASSAGTSGGTDTQYF. The V and J genes are TRBV12-3 or TRBV12-4 and TRBJ2-3, with 13 bases matching TRBD2. There are 16 residues in the CDR3. V dropped 5 bases and J dropped 1; count of bases not matched to a gene: 3.

This clonotype was detected many times. The chain is built from TRBV28 and TRBJ1-4; D remains unclear. The germline gives CDR1 MDHEN, CDR2 SYDVKM. The CDR3 consists of 13 residues. V was cut by 8 bases and J by 3 bases, with 10 bases left in between. The CDR3 protein is CASSRVANEKLFF. The DNA of the CDR3 is TGTGCCAGCTCTCGCGTCGCTAATGAAAAACTGTTTTTT.